A selection of T cell receptor beta chains follows, all from one sample in a study of cytomegalovirus exposure and HLA in healthy donors. Sequenced by immunoSEQ multiplex PCR; TCRdb stores in-frame clones only, minus some. This repertoire shows tens of thousands of clones, about nine tenths found once; its top ten account for 7.5% to 10%. Source material: PBMCs. The receptors originated from a woman in her late teens or twenties in good health and CMV-seropositive. CDR3s include the opening cysteine and the closing phenylalanine or tryptophan. The D gene is left open where the match is weak. Expanded clones are given a class, and other clones once, few, many or no size at all.

d_gene	v_gene	j_gene	abundance	CDR3aa	CDR3nt
.	TRBV30	TRBJ1-3	.	CAERSSGNTIYF	TGTGCTGAGAGAAGCTCTGGAAACACCATATATTTT
TRBD1	TRBV2	TRBJ1-5	.	CASSPQGPSNQPQHF	TGTGCCAGCAGTCCACAGGGGCCGAGCAATCAGCCCCAGCATTTT
TRBD1	TRBV7-9	TRBJ2-3	.	CASSYPTGGTTDTQYF	TGTGCCAGCAGCTACCCAACAGGGGGCACGACAGATACGCAGTATTTT
.	TRBV4-1	TRBJ1-1	.	CASSQVGGGGKTEAFF	TGCGCCAGCAGCCAAGTGGGAGGGGGGGGAAAAACTGAAGCTTTCTTT
.	TRBV6-5	TRBJ2-5	.	CASTQRGNQETQYF	TGTGCCAGCACCCAACGGGGAAACCAAGAGACCCAGTACTTC
.	TRBV28	TRBJ2-2	.	CASSSGQGGGTGELFF	TGTGCCAGCAGTTCGGGACAAGGCGGTGGCACCGGGGAGCTGTTTTTT
TRBD1	TRBV6-6	TRBJ1-1	once	CASSPGGTMNTEAFF	TGTGCCAGCAGTCCAGGGGGCACCATGAACACTGAAGCTTTCTTT
TRBD1	TRBV5-5	TRBJ1-2	medium-sized	CASSLVQGDYGYTF	TGTGCCAGCAGCTTGGTACAGGGGGACTATGGCTACACCTTC
.	TRBV5-1	TRBJ1-2	.	CASSLAGNYGYTF	TGCGCCAGCAGCTTAGCGGGTAACTATGGCTACACCTTC
TRBD1	TRBV2	TRBJ1-5	few	CASSLGRGYSNQPQHF	TGTGCCAGCAGTCTTGGCAGGGGGTATAGCAATCAGCCCCAGCATTTT
.	TRBV11-2	TRBJ1-2	.	CASSLVGGQDGYTF	TGTGCCAGCAGCTTAGTCGGGGGGCAGGATGGCTACACCTTC
TRBD2	TRBV19	TRBJ2-1	.	CASTTSGGTHNEQFF	TGTGCCAGTACCACTAGCGGAGGGACCCACAATGAGCAGTTCTTC
TRBD1	TRBV7-2	TRBJ1-5	once	CASSLTGGQPQHF	TGTGCCAGCAGCCTTACAGGGGGTCAGCCCCAGCATTTT
.	TRBV15	TRBJ2-1	.	CATSSQSTFSSYNEQFF	TGTGCCACCAGCAGTCAGTCGACTTTTAGCTCCTACAATGAGCAGTTCTTC
.	TRBV29-1	TRBJ1-1	many	CSVEEGEGAEAFF	TGCAGCGTTGAAGAGGGGGAGGGGGCTGAAGCTTTCTTT
.	TRBV7-2	TRBJ2-3	.	CASSRRAGNTDTQYF	TGTGCCAGCAGCCGTCGGGCGGGGAACACAGATACGCAGTATTTT
TRBD2	TRBV6-1	TRBJ2-3	.	CASTRTSRRDTQYF	TGTGCCAGCACTCGGACTAGCCGCAGGGATACGCAGTATTTT
.	TRBV5-6	TRBJ2-3	.	CASSYLDTQYF	TGTGCCAGCAGCTACTTAGATACGCAGTATTTT
TRBD1	TRBV2	TRBJ2-7	.	CASSVDRGPKQYF	TGTGCCAGCAGTGTTGACAGGGGCCCTAAGCAGTACTTC
.	TRBV2	TRBJ1-2	.	CASSGEAGYGYTF	TGTGCCAGCAGTGGGGAGGCGGGTTATGGCTACACCTTC
TRBD1	TRBV5-1	TRBJ2-7	.	CASSIDRVSYEQYF	TGCGCCAGCAGCATTGACAGGGTATCCTACGAGCAGTACTTC
TRBD2	TRBV4-3	TRBJ2-3	.	CASSRTSDNTDTQYF	TGCGCCAGCAGCCGGACTAGCGATAACACAGATACGCAGTATTTT
TRBD1	TRBV5-1	TRBJ2-7	.	CASSSQAGDRPYEQYF	TGCGCCAGCAGTTCCCAGGCCGGGGACAGGCCCTACGAGCAGTACTTC
.	TRBV5-1	TRBJ2-6	.	CASSARDFSGANVLTF	TGCGCCAGCAGTGCCAGGGATTTCTCTGGGGCCAACGTCCTGACTTTC
.	TRBV6-5	TRBJ2-1	.	CASSYSEGDNEQFF	TGTGCCAGCAGTTACTCAGAGGGAGACAATGAGCAGTTCTTC
TRBD1	TRBV6-6	TRBJ1-5	.	CASTIQGDQPQHF	TGTGCCAGCACCATACAGGGGGATCAGCCCCAGCATTTT
.	TRBV7-9	TRBJ2-3	.	CASSLLANTDTQYF	TGTGCCAGCAGCTTACTAGCGAACACAGATACGCAGTATTTT
.	TRBV5-1	TRBJ2-7	.	CASSIGGSYEQYF	TGCGCCAGCAGTATCGGGGGATCCTACGAGCAGTACTTC
.	TRBV6-6	TRBJ2-5	once	CASSSEGTRGETQYF	TGTGCCAGCAGTTCGGAGGGAACCCGCGGGGAGACCCAGTACTTC
.	TRBV10-3	TRBJ2-2	few	CAISDEGESGELFF	TGTGCCATCAGTGACGAGGGGGAATCCGGGGAGCTGTTTTTT
TRBD1	TRBV4-1	TRBJ1-2	.	CASSQGQGALGGWGTF	TGCGCCAGCAGCCAGGGCCAGGGGGCGCTGGGTGGTTGGGGGACCTTC
.	TRBV7-6	TRBJ2-1	once	CASSLNSGGNYEQFF	TGTGCCAGCAGCCTCAACTCGGGGGGCAACTATGAGCAGTTCTTC
TRBD1	TRBV28	TRBJ1-5	.	CASSLIGQGHQPQHF	TGTGCCAGCAGTTTAATAGGACAGGGCCATCAGCCCCAGCATTTT
TRBD2	TRBV7-9	TRBJ2-1	.	CASTFRLAGTGEQFF	TGTGCCAGCACCTTCAGACTAGCGGGGACGGGTGAGCAGTTCTTC
TRBD1	TRBV6-1	TRBJ1-6	.	CASRKYRGNSPLHF	TGTGCCAGCAGAAAGTACAGGGGGAATTCACCCCTCCACTTT
.	TRBV2	TRBJ1-6	.	CASSGQSSYNSPLHF	TGTGCCAGCAGTGGACAGAGCTCCTATAATTCACCCCTCCACTTT
.	TRBV5-4	TRBJ1-1	once	CASRSGRNTEAFF	TGTGCCAGCAGATCGGGAAGGAACACTGAAGCTTTCTTT
.	TRBV6-6	TRBJ2-1	.	CASSRGSYNEQFF	TGTGCCAGCAGTCGGGGCTCCTACAATGAGCAGTTCTTC
.	TRBV7-9	TRBJ1-6	few	CASSETAVNSPLHF	TGTGCCAGCAGCGAGACAGCTGTCAATTCACCCCTCCACTTT
TRBD1	TRBV6-1	TRBJ2-1	.	CAEGQGPSSYNEQFF	TGTGCCGAAGGACAGGGCCCAAGCTCCTACAATGAGCAGTTCTTC
TRBD1	TRBV4-2	TRBJ2-5	.	CASSQEFGQGAWETQYF	TGTGCCAGCAGCCAAGAGTTCGGACAGGGGGCATGGGAGACCCAGTACTTC
.	TRBV4-2	TRBJ2-7	.	CASSRNGGEQYF	TGTGCCAGCAGCCGGAATGGGGGGGAGCAGTACTTC
.	TRBV9	TRBJ2-2	once	CASSLSRNTGELFF	TGTGCCAGCAGCTTATCTAGAAACACCGGGGAGCTGTTTTTT
.	TRBV6-1	TRBJ2-2	.	CASSWQGGELFF	TGTGCCAGCAGTTGGCAGGGTGGGGAGCTGTTTTTT
.	TRBV10-3	TRBJ1-3	.	CAITDRGFDTIYF	TGTGCCATCACTGACAGAGGGTTCGACACCATATATTTT
.	TRBV30	TRBJ1-4	.	CAWSSREKLFF	TGTGCCTGGAGTTCCCGGGAAAAACTGTTTTTT
.	TRBV15	TRBJ2-3	.	CATSRDGEGGRTDTQYF	TGTGCCACCAGCAGGGACGGTGAAGGGGGTCGCACAGATACGCAGTATTTT
TRBD1	TRBV10-3	TRBJ1-2	.	CAISESKGEGQGYGYTF	TGTGCCATCAGTGAGTCTAAGGGCGAGGGACAGGGCTATGGCTACACCTTC
.	TRBV11-2	TRBJ2-1	.	CASSLERGAPNEQFF	TGTGCCAGCAGCTTGGAACGGGGGGCCCCCAATGAGCAGTTCTTC
TRBD2	TRBV9	TRBJ2-1	.	CASSAQPIAGGISNEQFF	TGTGCCAGCAGCGCCCAACCGATAGCGGGGGGGATCAGCAATGAGCAGTTCTTC
TRBD1	TRBV7-8	TRBJ1-6	few	CASSLGDRSSPLHF	TGTGCCAGCAGCTTGGGGGACAGGAGCTCACCCCTCCACTTT
TRBD2	TRBV14	TRBJ2-2	.	CASSRPTGTSRLGELFF	TGTGCCAGCAGCCGCCCAACCGGGACTAGCAGGCTCGGGGAGCTGTTTTTT
.	TRBV11-1	TRBJ2-2	few	CASSTGTEYTGELFF	TGTGCCAGCAGCACAGGGACCGAGTACACCGGGGAGCTGTTTTTT
.	TRBV4-1	TRBJ2-1	.	CASSPTPGSTYNEQFF	TGCGCCAGCAGCCCTACTCCGGGATCGACCTACAATGAGCAGTTCTTC
.	TRBV19	TRBJ1-6	.	CASSIPGSDSPLHF	TGTGCCAGTAGTATACCAGGGTCTGATTCACCCCTCCACTTT